This T cell receptor (beta chain) was retrieved from a study of blood T cell repertoires in COVID-19. On the study more broadly: Sources were T cells, B-cell-depleted T cells, or PBMCs; the material itself was cDNA or gDNA.

Methods used by the authors: Amplification of reference gene primers was used by the study to estimate nucleated cell counts. Sequencing used immunoSEQ multiplex PCR; TCRdb keeps in-frame clones, though not all of them. For V, J and clone size, that table is used; D and trimming come from the DNA. This table has roughly 48,000 clones, roughly nine tenths appearing once. This CDR3 region has 15 residues. Per germline, CDR1 SGHRS and CDR2 YFSETQ. With V trimmed by 4 bases and J by 6 bases, 8 bases remained unmatched. This clone was seen only a few times. The rearrangement joins TRBV5-1 to TRBJ1-2, with 11 bases matching TRBD1. The sequencing sample was made of peripheral blood. This TCR was sampled from an elderly woman with acute or convalescent COVID-19. The CDR3 nucleotides are TGCGCCAGCAGCGCTGGGACAGGGGGTGGAAATGGCTACACCTTC. Translation: CASSAGTGGGNGYTF.